This TCR beta chain appears in the sequencing data of a study of T cell repertoires in cytomegalovirus infection. At the level of the study: Carrying CMV and the relevant HLA type showed in public TCR beta signatures.

TCRdb re-called the reads through MiXCR, storing one row per CDR3 protein. The sample has a few hundred thousand distinct CDR3 sequences, around 27% seen once. The origin of this receptor is a human donor in good health (CMV status not recorded). Some clones in this sample may be carry-over from other donors' samples. The sequencing input was PBMCs.

As DNA, the CDR3 is TGCAGTGCTAGGGGCGCCCCAATCTCCTACGAGCAGTACTTC. Its protein product is CSARGAPISYEQYF. The chain carries TRBV20-1 and TRBJ2-7; D gene unclear. Germline loops: CDR1 DFQATT, CDR2 SNEGSKA (reference sequence). V dropped 3 bases and J dropped 0 bases, with 12 bases sitting between them. The CDR3 loop spans 14 amino acids.